Below, one TCR beta chain is given with its context. Its target is unknown. CDR3 length equals 15 residues. V lost 0 bases and J lost 6; bases outside the gene matches: 3. Germline assignment: CDR1 SGHRS and CDR2 YFSETQ. This specimen comes from a study of cytomegalovirus exposure and HLA in healthy donors. General study results and limits: Cytomegalovirus status was reportedly diagnosed by the classifier with high sensitivity and specificity.

Libraries were prepared by immunoSEQ multiplex PCR; TCRdb keeps only in-frame clonotypes and omits some of them. Here the sample spans 55,000 to 75,000 clones, approximately 94% being singletons. The sample was PBMCs. The clonotype comes from a man aged 18 to 29 in good health and CMV-seropositive. The V and J genes are TRBV5-1 and TRBJ2-1; TRBD2 aligns across 10 bases. CDR3 coding DNA: TGCGCCAGCAGCTTGGGAGCGGGAGGGGGCAATGAGCAGTTCTTC. Translation: CASSLGAGGGNEQFF.